This passage covers 28 T cell receptor beta chains from one sample sequenced in a study of T cell responses to AZD1222 COVID-19 vaccine. Only in-frame clones appear in the TCRdb table, and some are missing; sequencing was by immunoSEQ multiplex PCR. The sample includes about 180,000 clones, 85% to 95% of them seen just once. The sequencing here drew on peripheral blood, taken 28 days after the second AZD1222 dose. The origin of the receptors is an adult who received the AZD1222 COVID-19 vaccine.

V gene TRBV19 combines with J gene TRBJ2-2, with 14 bases fitting TRBD2. Germline V lookup: CDR1 LNHDA, CDR2 SQIVND (reference sequence). The V and J ends lost 9 bases and 1 base, in that order; junction bases with no gene match: 7. The CDR3 consists of 17 residues. CDR3 protein: CASKGLAGGQNTGELFF. CDR3 bases: TGTGCCAGCAAAGGACTAGCGGGGGGCCAGAACACCGGGGAGCTGTTTTTT.

J is TRBJ2-1 and V is TRBV5-1; no clear D. Deletions cut 4 bases from V and 7 bases from J, with 6 bases between. From germline, CDR1 is SGHRS and CDR2 YFSETQ. The CDR3 contains 11 residues. CDR3 DNA sequence: TGCGCCAGCAGCCTCAAGAATGAGCAGTTCTTC. This codes for CASSLKNEQFF. Using reference TRBV5-1 and TRBJ2-1 for the parts outside the CDR3, the full variable domain is KAGVTQTPRYLIKTRGQQVTLSCSPISGHRSVSWYQQTPGQGLQFLFEYFSETQRNKGNFPGRFSGRQFSNSRSEMNVSTLELGDSALYLCASSLKNEQFFGPGTRLTVL.

This chain joins TRBV5-1 and TRBJ1-1; D gene unclear. Trimming cost V 3 bases and J 0 bases, with 15 bases left between them. The germline CDR1 and CDR2 sequences are SGHRS and YFSETQ. The CDR3 is 16 residues long. The CDR3, as DNA: TGCGCCAGCAGCTACTCGCCGGATCCCATGAACACTGAAGCTTTCTTT. Its translation is CASSYSPDPMNTEAFF.

The chain couples TRBV27 to TRBJ1-2; 7 nucleotides align to TRBD1. Trimming removed 6 bases from V and 6 bases from J; junction bases left unmatched: 7. The CDR3 has 13 residues. The germline V gene encodes CDR1 MNHEY and CDR2 SMNVEV (reference sequence). The chain's CDR3 is CASSHDREDGYTF. The CDR3 DNA reads TGTGCCAGCAGCCATGACAGGGAGGATGGCTACACCTTC.

This chain joins TRBV5-1 and TRBJ2-1, with D perhaps TRBD1 or TRBD2 (6 bases each). The V end was cut by 7 bases, the J end by 0 bases, with 14 bases between. Germline V gives CDR1 SGHRS, CDR2 YFSETQ. There are 15 residues in the CDR3. CDR3 residues: CASCEGGSSYNEQFF. CDR3 bases: TGCGCCAGCTGCGAGGGGGGATCCTCCTACAATGAGCAGTTCTTC.

The CDR3 reads CSAKYPTANTEAFF. The CDR3 DNA follows: TGCAGCGCCAAATACCCCACAGCGAACACTGAAGCTTTCTTT. The rearrangement uses TRBV29-1 and TRBJ1-1; D is uncertain. CDR3 length: 14 amino acids. Germline V gene sequence: CDR1 SQVTM, CDR2 ANQGSEA. The ends were cut back, 7 bases at V and 1 base at J, with 16 bases in the middle.

The chain combines TRBV9 with TRBJ1-1; D unresolved. V lost 0 bases and J lost 0, with 3 bases in between. The CDR3 extends over 13 amino acids. CDR1 and CDR2 from the germline V gene are SGDLS and YYNGEE. The CDR3 DNA follows: TGTGCCAGCAGCGTAGAGGTGAACACTGAAGCTTTCTTT. Its translation: CASSVEVNTEAFF.

The chain is built from TRBV7-9 and TRBJ2-7; 10 nucleotides line up with TRBD1. The CDR3 is made up of 15 amino acids. The V gene's germline CDR1 is SEHNR and CDR2 FQNEAQ (reference sequence). The V and J ends lost 5 bases and 4 bases, in that order; junction bases with no gene match: 8. The CDR3 loop reads CASSDRGLGPYEQYF. In DNA form, the CDR3 reads TGTGCCAGCAGCGACAGGGGGCTAGGGCCTTACGAGCAGTACTTC.

The rearrangement uses TRBV6-5 and TRBJ2-7; D may be TRBD1 (5 bases). V shed 5 bases and J shed 4 bases, with 15 bases lying between them. The CDR3 runs to 14 residues. Germline CDR1 and CDR2: MNHEY and SVGAGI. CDR3 bases: TGTGCCAGCAGTACCGCCCCCAGGGTTTACGAGCAGTACTTC. Its translation is CASSTAPRVYEQYF.

V usage is TRBV14 and J usage is TRBJ2-3; 11 positions match TRBD2. The CDR3 runs 17 residues. Per the germline V gene, CDR1 is SGHDN and CDR2 is FVKESK. Trimming removed 1 base from V and 3 bases from J; junction bases left unmatched: 6. The CDR3 coding sequence is TGTGCCAGCAGCCAAGGAAACCTAGCGGGGGGAACAGATACGCAGTATTTT. Its translation: CASSQGNLAGGTDTQYF.

The chain employs TRBV9 and TRBJ1-2; 8 nucleotides line up with TRBD1. The V gene's germline CDR1 is SGDLS and CDR2 YYNGEE. V lost 0 bases to trimming and J lost 3 bases; unmatched junction nucleotides: 10. This CDR3 comprises 17 residues. This CDR3 is CASSVDNRGRSYYGYTF. DNA of the CDR3: TGTGCCAGCAGCGTAGATAACAGGGGGAGATCCTACTATGGCTACACCTTC.

The chain couples TRBV28 to TRBJ2-2, with 9 positions matching TRBD1. The germline V gene has CDR1 MDHEN and CDR2 SYDVKM. The CDR3 is made up of 17 amino acids. Trimming at V came to 7 bases and at J to 7 bases, leaving 16 bases not matched to a gene. The CDR3, as DNA: TGTGCCAGCACCACTCTTCCGGGACAGGGACTGAGCGGGGAGCTGTTTTTT. Translating gives CASTTLPGQGLSGELFF.

V is TRBV2 and J is TRBJ2-3, with TRBD1 matching 7 bases. In germline, CDR1 is SNHLY, CDR2 FYNNEI. The CDR3 covers 17 residues. V shed 5 bases and J 3 bases; nucleotides not matched to a gene: 14. The CDR3 sequence is CASSRQGARRETDTQYF. CDR3 DNA: TGTGCCAGCAGTAGACAGGGCGCAAGGCGTGAGACAGATACGCAGTATTTT.

The V and J genes are TRBV5-1 and TRBJ2-7; TRBD2 matches 9 bases. From germline, CDR1 is SGHRS and CDR2 YFSETQ. The CDR3 consists of 14 residues. With V trimmed by 4 bases and J by 3 bases, 5 bases remained unmatched. The CDR3 sequence is CASSEGTSLYEQYF. DNA of the CDR3: TGCGCCAGCAGCGAGGGGACTAGCCTCTACGAGCAGTACTTC.

This chain connects TRBV7-8 to TRBJ2-1; TRBD2 matches 12 bases. Germline-derived CDR1 and CDR2 are SGHVS and FQNEAQ. CDR3 size: 16 residues. Trimming at V came to 5 bases and at J to 1 base, leaving 3 bases not matched to a gene. CDR3 nucleotides: TGTGCCAGCAGCATCGGACTAGCGGGGTCCTACAATGAGCAGTTCTTC. It specifies CASSIGLAGSYNEQFF.

The chain employs TRBV3-1 (or the pseudogene TRBV3-2) and TRBJ1-1, with 9 bases fitting TRBD1. This CDR3 is built from 17 residues. V lost 1 base to trimming and J lost 0 bases; unmatched junction nucleotides: 6. Germline V lookup: CDR1 LGHDT, CDR2 YNNKEL (reference sequence). This CDR3 reads CASSQVTQGAMNTEAFF. In DNA form, the CDR3 reads TGTGCCAGCAGCCAAGTTACACAGGGGGCCATGAACACTGAAGCTTTCTTT.

Here the CDR3 reads CASSPIRGTGPVALSYNEQFF. CDR3 bases: TGTGCCAGCAGTCCAATCCGGGGGACGGGGCCCGTAGCCCTTTCCTACAATGAGCAGTTCTTC. The chain links TRBV6-2 or TRBV6-3 to TRBJ2-1, with D maybe TRBD2 (6 bases). V lost 5 bases and J lost 1, with 30 bases in between. CDR1 is MNHEY and CDR2 is SVGEGT in the germline V gene. The CDR3 covers 21 residues.

The rearrangement uses TRBV9 and TRBJ2-7, with D possibly being TRBD2 (6 bases). This CDR3 has 14 residues. V shed 1 base and J shed 2 bases, with 10 bases lying between them. Germline V CDR1 and CDR2: SGDLS, YYNGEE. CDR3 protein: CASSVRRDAYEQYF. DNA of the CDR3: TGTGCCAGCAGCGTAAGGCGGGATGCCTACGAGCAGTACTTC.

V and J are TRBV18 and TRBJ1-1, with 7 bases fitting TRBD1. V dropped 8 bases and J dropped 0; count of bases not matched to a gene: 12. The CDR3 covers 16 residues. Germline V gene lookup returns CDR1 KGHSH and CDR2 LQKENI. CDR3 bases: TGTGCCAGCGGACAGGCCGACCCTAAGATGAACACTGAAGCTTTCTTT. This sequence encodes CASGQADPKMNTEAFF.

The V gene is TRBV7-3, the J gene TRBJ2-3; D unresolved. The V gene's germline CDR1 is SGHTA and CDR2 FQGTGA. Trimming cost V 2 bases and J 1 base, with 7 bases left between them. CDR3 length: 14 amino acids. CDR3 DNA sequence: TGTGCCAGCAGCTTATATCCCCGCACAGATACGCAGTATTTT. As protein: CASSLYPRTDTQYF.

The chain recombines TRBV6-5 with TRBJ1-3; D is perhaps TRBD1 (5 bases). V dropped 7 bases and J dropped 4 bases, with 11 bases sitting between them. Germline CDR1 and CDR2: MNHEY and SVGAGI. The CDR3 spans 13 residues. CDR3 residues: CASTGARGNTIYF. The CDR3 DNA is TGTGCCAGCACCGGGGCGCGGGGAAACACCATATATTTT.

The J gene is TRBJ2-1, the V gene TRBV7-9; 9 positions agree with TRBD2. This CDR3 comprises 17 residues. V shed 5 bases and J 3 bases; nucleotides not matched to a gene: 11. Germline V gene lookup returns CDR1 SEHNR and CDR2 FQNEAQ (reference sequence). Here the CDR3 reads CASSQEQTSGNYNEQFF. CDR3 in DNA: TGTGCCAGCAGCCAGGAACAGACTAGCGGAAACTACAATGAGCAGTTCTTC.

J is TRBJ1-2 and V is TRBV11-2, with D perhaps matching TRBD1 (5 bases). Trimming cost V 5 bases and J 3 bases, with 13 bases left between them. Germline V CDR1 and CDR2: SGHAT, FQNNGV. The CDR3 loop spans 14 amino acids. This CDR3 is CASSPGRQYYGYTF. The CDR3, as DNA: TGTGCCAGCAGCCCGGGACGGCAATACTATGGCTACACCTTC.

V and J are TRBV11-2 and TRBJ2-5; D is unclear. CDR1 SGHAT and CDR2 FQNNGV come from the germline V gene. This CDR3 has 11 residues. V was pared by 3 bases and J by 4 bases, with 3 bases between. CDR3 nucleotides: TGTGCCAGCAGCTTCGGAGAGACCCAGTACTTC. Protein product: CASSFGETQYF.

This rearrangement joins TRBV27 to TRBJ1-6, with a possible D match to TRBD1 (5 bases). Germline CDR1 is MNHEY and CDR2 is SMNVEV (reference sequence). The CDR3 covers 14 residues. The V end was cut by 6 bases, the J end by 0 bases, with 6 bases between. CDR3 nucleotide sequence: TGTGCCAGCAGCGACAGCTCCTATAATTCACCCCTCCACTTT. It is translated as CASSDSSYNSPLHF.

This chain links TRBV7-8 with TRBJ1-5; tentative D call: TRBD1 (5 bases). Per germline, CDR1 SGHVS and CDR2 FQNEAQ. The V end was cut by 5 bases, the J end by 2 bases, with 25 bases between. This CDR3 comprises 19 residues. The CDR3 sequence: CASSLTRGSWEGRNQPQHF. CDR3 nucleotides: TGTGCCAGCAGCCTCACTAGGGGATCCTGGGAGGGACGCAATCAGCCCCAGCATTTT.

The V call is TRBV9, the J call TRBJ2-3, with 7 nucleotides matching TRBD2. Per germline, CDR1 SGDLS and CDR2 YYNGEE. This CDR3 spans 18 amino acids. With 0 bases clipped from V and 4 bases from J, the junction kept 14 bases outside the gene matches. The CDR3 is CASSVDPPRGGLSDTQYF. DNA for the CDR3: TGTGCCAGCAGCGTAGACCCCCCGCGCGGGGGTTTGTCAGATACGCAGTATTTT.

J is TRBJ2-2 and V is TRBV6-5; no definite D call. Per germline, CDR1 MNHEY and CDR2 SVGAGI. Trimming cost V 1 base and J 6 bases, with 3 bases left between them. This CDR3 is built from 12 residues. The CDR3 DNA is TGTGCCAGCAGTTACTTCCCCGGGGAGCTGTTTTTT. As protein: CASSYFPGELFF.